A single sample gave rise to the 16 T cell receptor beta chains below, sequenced in a study of spatial heterogeneity in lung cancer. Time point denoted: sample taken at primary tumor resection. Antigens for these TCRs are unknown. The study's findings and limits: Mutation tallies in tumors tracked expanded intratumoral alpha and beta TCR counts.

MiXCR, run by TCRdb on the 5' RACE reads, gives a single entry per CDR3 protein. The sample has about 2,600 distinct CDR3 sequences, 8% to 9.5% seen once. The sample in question was lung tumor tissue, obtained at surgery. The receptors come from a male donor with early-stage non-small cell lung cancer.

The chain joins TRBV28 to TRBJ2-3, with 7 positions matching TRBD1. Germline assignment: CDR1 MDHEN and CDR2 SYDVKM. Trimming removed 5 bases from V and 2 bases from J; junction bases left unmatched: 7. The CDR3 length is 15 residues. In DNA form, the CDR3 reads TGTGCCAGCAGTCGACAGGGCAAACTCACAGATACGCAGTATTTT. Protein sequence: CASSRQGKLTDTQYF.

As regards this clonotype: The junction shows a germline mismatch at one end, possibly a read error. V and J are TRBV24-1 and TRBJ2-2, with 13 positions matching TRBD2. This CDR3 contains 15 residues. Germline CDR1 reads KGHDR; CDR2 reads SFDVKD. This chain's CDR3 is CATRTSGRETGEPFF. CDR3 DNA sequence: TGTGCCACCCGGACTAGCGGGAGAGAAACCGGGGAGCCGTTTTTT.

By sample fraction, this clonotype is medium-sized. The gene calls are TRBV6-5 and TRBJ2-3; D assignment may be TRBD1 or TRBD2 (6 bases each). Trimming stripped 8 bases from V and 3 bases from J, with 15 bases between. Germline CDR1 is MNHEY and CDR2 is SVGAGI. The CDR3 is made up of 14 amino acids. The CDR3 is CASRSGAGTDTQYF. For the CDR3, the DNA is TGTGCCAGCCGGTCGGGGGCGGGAACAGATACGCAGTATTTT.

J is TRBJ1-3 and V is TRBV12-3 or TRBV12-4; D is unclear. V was cut by 1 base and J by 4 bases, with 8 bases left in between. The CDR3 extends over 14 amino acids. For the CDR3, the DNA is TGTGCCAGCAGTTTAGGGTCTGGCGGAAACACCATATATTTT. It yields the protein CASSLGSGGNTIYF.

This clonotype has more than one count but fewer than ten. The chain couples TRBV24-1 to TRBJ2-1; D is unresolved. The germline V and J ends were trimmed by 3 bases and 0 bases, with 8 bases remaining between them. Germline CDR1 and CDR2: KGHDR and SFDVKD. There are 15 residues in the CDR3. The CDR3 DNA reads as TGTGCCACCAGTGATACCAAGAGCTCCTACAATGAGCAGTTCTTC. Protein: CATSDTKSSYNEQFF.

By share, this clonotype counts as medium-sized. The chain has TRBV18 and TRBJ2-3; D tentatively reads TRBD1 or TRBD2 (6 bases each). The CDR3 contains 15 residues. CDR1 and CDR2 (germline): KGHSH, LQKENI. V gave up 3 bases and J gave up 5 bases, with 15 bases separating them. CDR3 loop: CASSPLGGPRDTQYF. The DNA for the CDR3 is TGTGCCAGCTCACCCCTTGGGGGGCCTAGAGATACGCAGTATTTT.

This clonotype rates as medium-sized. The chain employs TRBV27 and TRBJ2-1, with D perhaps TRBD1 (6 bases). The V and J ends lost 6 bases and 5 bases respectively, with 17 bases between them. CDR1 MNHEY and CDR2 SMNVEV come from the germline V gene (reference sequence). CDR3 length: 15 amino acids. The CDR3 protein is CASSPGVWGDNEQFF. The CDR3 DNA follows: TGTGCCAGCAGCCCAGGGGTATGGGGAGACAATGAGCAGTTCTTC.

This clonotype has ten or more counts. V gene TRBV7-2 combines with J gene TRBJ2-7; D is unclear. The CDR3 contains 15 residues. From germline, CDR1 is SGHTA and CDR2 FQGNSA. V lost 3 bases to trimming and J lost 2 bases, with 14 bases between them. The CDR3 loop is CASSFSGSLPYEQYF. The CDR3 DNA reads TGTGCCAGCAGCTTTTCTGGGTCCCTACCCTACGAGCAGTACTTC.

Within the sample, this clonotype is medium-sized. This chain links TRBV11-3 with TRBJ2-2, with 7 bases fitting TRBD2. The CDR3 is 15 residues long. The V gene end was trimmed by 5 bases and the J gene end by 9 bases; junction bases not matched to a gene: 12. Germline V CDR1 and CDR2: SGHNT, YENEEA. The CDR3 DNA sequence: TGTGCCAGCAGCCCAGCGAGAGGAGCGGGAAGGGAGCTGTTTTTT. Its translation is CASSPARGAGRELFF. Full variable domain (remainder filled in from reference TRBV11-3 and TRBJ2-2): EAGVVQSPRYKIIEKKQPVAFWCNPISGHNTLYWYLQNLGQGPELLIRYENEEAVDDSQLPKDRFSAERLKGVDSTLKIQPAELGDSAVYLCASSPARGAGRELFFGEGSRLTVL.

In its sample, this clonotype ranks as medium-sized. V and J are TRBV5-6 and TRBJ1-4; possibly TRBD1 for D (5 bases). V was pared by 6 bases and J by 2 bases, with 17 bases between. CDR1 is SGHDT and CDR2 is YYEEEE in the germline V gene. This CDR3 contains 16 residues. The CDR3 nucleotides read TGTGCCAGCACCTTCAAGACAGTGAACACTAATGAAAAACTGTTTTTT. This gives the protein CASTFKTVNTNEKLFF. Full variable domain (rest looked up from reference TRBV5-6 and TRBJ1-4): DAGVTQSPTHLIKTRGQQVTLRCSPKSGHDTVSWYQQALGQGPQFIFQYYEEEERQRGNFPDRFSGHQFPNYSSELNVNALLLGDSALYLCASTFKTVNTNEKLFFGSGTQLSVL.

Sample share makes this clonotype medium-sized. The J gene is TRBJ1-1, the V gene TRBV20-1, with a weak D call TRBD1 (6 bases). Trimming took 5 bases from V and 4 from J, leaving 17 bases between them. Per germline, CDR1 DFQATT and CDR2 SNEGSKA (reference sequence). CDR3 length equals 14 residues. This CDR3 reads CSAGPGQGSTEAFF. The DNA for the CDR3 is TGCAGTGCTGGCCCGGGGCAGGGGAGCACTGAAGCTTTCTTT.

The CDR3 protein is CASSVAGGSYNEQFF. DNA for the CDR3: TGTGCCAGCAGCGTAGCGGGAGGGTCCTACAATGAGCAGTTCTTC. The chain employs TRBV9 and TRBJ2-1; 8 positions match TRBD2. The V gene end was trimmed by 0 bases and the J gene end by 1 base; junction bases not matched to a gene: 0. The CDR3 covers 15 residues. The germline V gene has CDR1 SGDLS and CDR2 YYNGEE.

This clonotype was recorded at least ten times. The chain is built from TRBV10-3 and TRBJ2-4; TRBD2 matches at 8 bases. The CDR3 spans 17 residues. V trimming: 4 bases; J trimming: 7 bases; junction bases outside the gene matches: 15. Germline loops: CDR1 ENHRY, CDR2 SYGVKD. DNA of the CDR3: TGTGCCATCAGTGCCCACGCGGGGGGTGGTACACGGAACATTCAGTACTTC. This encodes CAISAHAGGGTRNIQYF.

This clonotype is classed as medium-sized (0.01 to 0.1%). V usage is TRBV7-8 and J usage is TRBJ2-6, with D perhaps assigned TRBD1 or TRBD2 (6 bases each). The CDR3 has 16 amino acids. CDR1 SGHVS and CDR2 FQNEAQ come from the germline V gene. The V gene lost 1 base and the J gene lost 4 bases, with 11 bases spanning the gap. The CDR3 coding sequence is TGTGCCAGCAGCTTAGAGTGGGGGGCCGGGGCCAACGTCCTGACTTTC. It codes for CASSLEWGAGANVLTF.

Notes on this clonotype: A clone one base away is much larger, so this may be a read error. V is TRBV20-1 and J is TRBJ1-1, with D possibly being TRBD1 (6 bases). Germline CDR1 and CDR2: DFQATT and SNEGSKA (reference sequence). This CDR3 has 15 amino acids. V was clipped by 3 bases and J by 1 base, with 15 bases between them. CDR3 protein: CSARGSTGQNTEAFF. In DNA, the CDR3 is TGCAGTGCTAGGGGGTCGACAGGACAGAACACTGAAGCTTTCTTT.

In its sample, this clonotype is medium-sized (0.01 to 0.1%). The genes are TRBV29-1 and TRBJ2-2, with D uncertain. V shed 6 bases and J shed 3 bases, with 11 bases lying between them. The length of the CDR3 is 13 residues. Germline V CDR1 and CDR2: SQVTM, ANQGSEA. CDR3 sequence (DNA): TGCAGCGTCTCCCCTATATACACCGGGGAGCTGTTTTTT. It is translated as CSVSPIYTGELFF.